This T cell receptor beta chain was observed in a study of T-cell memory formation after mild COVID-19. For the study at large: There were largely donor-specific TCR clusters.

TCRdb redid the calling of the 5' RACE reads with MiXCR, one entry per CDR3 protein. The table has some 320,000 distinct CDR3 sequences, around 15% seen once; the top ten hold roughly a fifth. The table lists this clonotype with a few counts. As yet, its antigen is unknown. General observations from the study: Memory from before infection featured some responding clones, which suggests cross-reactive memory joined. Confirmation of SARS-CoV-2 specificity was lacking for second-wave clones peaking day 37. Clones that contracted from day 15 to 85 were balanced CD4/CD8, while later expanders leaned CD4+.

The CDR3 loop spans 18 amino acids. Trimming removed 2 bases from V and 0 bases from J, with 17 bases in between. Sequencing input: PBMCs or a T cell subset sorted from them (not recorded which). The clonotype was recovered from a man between 18 and 35 years old who had mild COVID-19 (a few samples of this study predate the infection). Cell type and time point are not known. The chain carries TRBV6-7 and TRBJ2-1, with TRBD2 as a possible D gene (5 bases). TRBV6-7 carries the ORF label, with uncertain function. As DNA, the CDR3 is TGTGCCAGCAGTTACCCCGAGGGAGACGGAAGCTCCTACAATGAGCAGTTCTTC. This translates into CASSYPEGDGSSYNEQFF.